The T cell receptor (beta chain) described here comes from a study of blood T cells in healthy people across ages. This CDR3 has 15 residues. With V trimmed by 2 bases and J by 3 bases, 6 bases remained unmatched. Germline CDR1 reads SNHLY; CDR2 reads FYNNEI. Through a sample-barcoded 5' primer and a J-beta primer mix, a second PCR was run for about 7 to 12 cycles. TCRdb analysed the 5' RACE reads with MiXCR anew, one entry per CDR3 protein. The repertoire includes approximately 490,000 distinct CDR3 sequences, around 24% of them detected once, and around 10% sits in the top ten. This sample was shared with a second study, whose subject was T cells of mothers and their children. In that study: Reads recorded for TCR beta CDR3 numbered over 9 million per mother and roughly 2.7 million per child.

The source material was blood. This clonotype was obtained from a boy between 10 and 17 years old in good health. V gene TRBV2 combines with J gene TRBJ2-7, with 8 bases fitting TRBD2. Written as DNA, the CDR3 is TGTGCCAGCAGTGAAACGGGGGGGCTCAACTACGAGCAGTACTTC. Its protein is CASSETGGLNYEQYF.